This TCR beta chain was obtained from a study of Graves' ophthalmopathy and Graves' hyperthyroidism. Patients were left out if they had other autoimmune diseases, uncontrolled infections, pregnancy or lactation. V shed 0 bases and J shed 5 bases, with 19 bases lying between them. Germline V gene data show CDR1 as DFQATT and CDR2 as SNEGSKA (reference sequence). The CDR3 is made up of 16 amino acids. TCR beta CDR3 amplification used RNA transcripts. Scientists carried out first-round RT-PCR using HTBI primers and then a second-round multiplex PCR. TCRdb redid the calling of the multiplex PCR reads with MiXCR, one entry per CDR3 protein. The sample carries some 250,000 distinct CDR3 sequences, 40% to 50% recorded once.

The sequence was obtained from an adult man with Graves' ophthalmopathy. The rearrangement uses TRBV20-1 and TRBJ2-5, with D possibly being TRBD1 or TRBD2 (5 bases each). Sequenced: peripheral blood. The CDR3 here is CSARDLGAGPRETQYF. As DNA, the CDR3 is TGCAGTGCTAGAGATCTGGGAGCAGGGCCCCGGGAGACCCAGTACTTC.